The next 27 T cell receptor beta chains were all read from a single sample in a study of T cells in Graves' hyperthyroidism and ophthalmopathy. The source material, RNA transcripts, was used to amplify TCR beta CDR3 regions. HTBI primers were the set used in a first-round RT-PCR of the TCR CDR3. Via MiXCR, TCRdb re-called the multiplex PCR reads, giving one row per CDR3 protein. The table has 600,000 or so distinct CDR3 sequences, under 20% seen once. Specimen: blood. The receptors come from a woman in her thirties with Graves' hyperthyroidism.

This clonotype was counted ten times or more. V and J are TRBV7-9 and TRBJ1-1; possible D gene TRBD1, 5 bases. V was clipped by 5 bases and J by 3 bases, with 13 bases between them. From germline, CDR1 is SEHNR and CDR2 FQNEAQ (reference sequence). The CDR3 runs to 14 residues. The CDR3 here is CASSRVQGHTEAFF. Here the CDR3 DNA reads TGTGCCAGCAGCCGTGTCCAGGGTCACACTGAAGCTTTCTTT.

There are many counts of this clonotype. The chain uses TRBV18 and TRBJ1-5, with D unclear. The CDR3 covers 14 residues. V was shortened by 3 bases and J by 4 bases, with 10 bases between the two germline ends. In germline, CDR1 is KGHSH, CDR2 LQKENI. Written as DNA, the CDR3 is TGTGCCAGCTCACCGAGGGAAGGGAATCAGCCCCAGCATTTT. It yields the protein CASSPREGNQPQHF.

The chain couples TRBV28 to TRBJ2-6; 8 nucleotides align to TRBD2. CDR1 is MDHEN and CDR2 is SYDVKM in the germline V gene. Trimming removed 2 bases from V and 0 bases from J; junction bases left unmatched: 3. The CDR3 spans 17 residues. CDR3 residues: CASSLTSGSSGANVLTF. The CDR3, as DNA: TGTGCCAGCAGTTTAACCAGCGGGAGCTCTGGGGCCAACGTCCTGACTTTC.

This clonotype was picked up many times. The J gene is TRBJ2-3, the V gene TRBV5-1; the D is unclear. Germline CDR1 reads SGHRS; CDR2 reads YFSETQ. This CDR3 has 12 residues. Trimming left V 0 bases short and J 2 bases short, with 1 base between. DNA for the CDR3: TGCGCCAGCAGCTTGGCCACAGATACGCAGTATTTT. Translated, it gives CASSLATDTQYF.

This clonotype was seen many times. The chain couples TRBV29-1 to TRBJ1-1, with D possibly TRBD1 on 5 matching bases. Trimming removed 6 bases from V and 4 bases from J, with 12 bases in between. The germline V gene encodes CDR1 SQVTM and CDR2 ANQGSEA. The CDR3 covers 12 residues. This CDR3 is CSVTQGITEAFF. The CDR3 nucleotides are TGCAGCGTCACCCAGGGCATCACTGAAGCTTTCTTT.

The J gene is TRBJ2-1, the V gene TRBV20-1; 7 bases fit TRBD2. This CDR3 region has 16 residues. The V gene end was trimmed by 3 bases and the J gene end by 0 bases; junction bases not matched to a gene: 8. CDR1 and CDR2 (germline): DFQATT, SNEGSKA (reference sequence). The CDR3 reads CSARWRELSSYNEQFF. As DNA, the CDR3 is TGCAGTGCTAGGTGGCGGGAGCTCTCCTCCTACAATGAGCAGTTCTTC.

The rearrangement joins TRBV28 to TRBJ2-3; no definite D call. V shed 7 bases and J shed 14 bases, with 13 bases lying between them. The germline V gene has CDR1 MDHEN and CDR2 SYDVKM. The CDR3 covers 10 residues. The CDR3 reads CASIGSLLYF. The CDR3 nucleotides are TGTGCCAGCATAGGTAGTCTTCTGTATTTT.

This clonotype has only a few counts. Just one base apart from a much larger clone, this may be a read error. Written as DNA, the CDR3 is TGTGCCAGCGGCTTAACCCTAGCGGGAGGCCATGAGCAGTTCTTC. This gives the protein CASGLTLAGGHEQFF. V usage is TRBV7-8 and J usage is TRBJ2-1, with 11 bases identical to TRBD2. This CDR3 is 15 amino acids long. The germline CDR1 and CDR2 sequences are SGHVS and FQNEAQ.

The V and J genes are TRBV11-2 and TRBJ2-6, with D perhaps matching TRBD2 (5 bases). The CDR3 contains 17 residues. Trimming shortened V by 4 bases and J by 1 base, and 14 bases separated the two germline ends. Looked up from germline, CDR1 is SGHAT and CDR2 is FQNNGV. The CDR3 DNA follows: TGTGCCAGCAGCTATGAGGGTTCGATATCTGGGGCCAACGTCCTGACTTTC. Translated: CASSYEGSISGANVLTF.

This clonotype appeared many times. The chain recombines TRBV7-6 with TRBJ2-3, with D maybe TRBD1 (6 bases). Germline loops: CDR1 SGHVS, CDR2 FNYEAQ. The CDR3 is made up of 13 amino acids. V was clipped by 6 bases and J by 4 bases, with 11 bases between them. The CDR3, as DNA: TGTGCCAGCAGGCCAGGGGTTTCAGATACGCAGTATTTT. It translates to CASRPGVSDTQYF.

This clonotype was found a few times. The chain combines TRBV10-3 with TRBJ2-4; D might be TRBD1 (6 bases). CDR1 is ENHRY, CDR2 SYGVKD, per germline. CDR3 length: 13 residues. V lost 3 bases and J lost 8, with 11 bases in between. In nucleotides, the CDR3 is TGTGCCATCAGTGACAGGGGCATGGACATTCAGTACTTC. Encoded protein: CAISDRGMDIQYF.

This clonotype was counted between two and nine times. The V call is TRBV20-1, the J call TRBJ2-1, with D perhaps assigned TRBD1 or TRBD2 (5 bases each). V was trimmed by 2 bases and J by 1 base, leaving 12 bases between them. Germline lookup yields CDR1 DFQATT and CDR2 SNEGSKA (reference sequence). This CDR3 spans 15 amino acids. The CDR3 DNA sequence: TGCAGTGCTAGATTCCTAGCAGGGTCCTACAATGAGCAGTTCTTC. This translates into CSARFLAGSYNEQFF.

This clonotype was seen repeatedly, ten times or more. The chain combines TRBV28 with TRBJ2-7; unclear D gene. The CDR3 has 12 amino acids. The germline V and J ends were trimmed by 7 bases and 5 bases, with 12 bases remaining between them. Germline V CDR1 and CDR2: MDHEN, SYDVKM. The CDR3 coding sequence is TGTGCCAGCAATGGGAACGGTGACGAGCAGTACTTC. Its protein is CASNGNGDEQYF.

This clonotype was counted a few times. The V and J genes are TRBV7-3 and TRBJ1-2; no reliable D call. The V end was cut by 6 bases, the J end by 4 bases, with 12 bases between. CDR1 and CDR2 (germline): SGHTA, FQGTGA. This CDR3 contains 13 residues. CDR3 DNA sequence: TGTGCCAGCAGTCCCTACACGGTCTATGGCTACACCTTC. Protein product: CASSPYTVYGYTF.

This clonotype turned up a few times. CDR3 sequence reads: CATSNAISNTGELFF. CDR3 bases: TGTGCCACCTCCAACGCCATTTCGAACACCGGGGAGCTGTTTTTT. The chain couples TRBV5-8 to TRBJ2-2; D is ambiguous. The V gene lost 9 bases and the J gene lost 0 bases, with 15 bases spanning the gap. Germline CDR1 reads SGHTS; CDR2 reads YDEGEE. The CDR3 spans 15 residues.

The rearrangement links TRBV19 to TRBJ2-1; 12 bases align to TRBD2. Per germline, CDR1 LNHDA and CDR2 SQIVND (reference sequence). J lost 7 bases, V lost 1 base, and 5 bases had no gene match. The length of the CDR3 is 16 residues. The CDR3 coding sequence is TGTGCCAGTAGTATAGGTTGGACTAGCGGGATAAATGAGCAGTTCTTC. Translation: CASSIGWTSGINEQFF. The full variable domain, completed using reference TRBV19 and TRBJ2-1, is DGGITQSPKYLFRKEGQNVTLSCEQNLNHDAMYWYRQDPGQGLRLIYYSQIVNDFQKGDIAEGYSVSREKKESFPLTVTSAQKNPTAFYLCASSIGWTSGINEQFFGPGTRLTVL.

This clonotype has only a few counts. This chain links TRBV5-6 with TRBJ2-7; 10 bases align to TRBD1. Germline V gene sequence: CDR1 SGHDT, CDR2 YYEEEE. The length of the CDR3 is 17 residues. Trimming at V came to 4 bases and at J to 4 bases, leaving 14 bases not matched to a gene. For the CDR3, the DNA is TGTGCCAGCAGCCCGACAGGGGGCAATCCAAGGCTGTACGAGCAGTACTTC. Amino acid sequence: CASSPTGGNPRLYEQYF.

This sequence joins TRBV20-1 and TRBJ2-3, with TRBD2 matching 7 bases. The CDR3 covers 18 residues. The trim removed 7 bases at V and 0 bases at J, leaving 19 bases unmatched. Germline CDR1 is DFQATT and CDR2 is SNEGSKA (reference sequence). The CDR3 here is CSGSGVVDITPSTDTQYF. CDR3 DNA sequence: TGCAGTGGGAGCGGGGTGGTTGACATAACTCCTAGCACAGATACGCAGTATTTT.

The rearrangement uses TRBV6-5 and TRBJ2-7; TRBD1 is a possible D gene (5 bases). Trimming stripped 2 bases from V and 2 bases from J, with 13 bases between. From germline, CDR1 is MNHEY and CDR2 SVGAGI. The CDR3 consists of 15 residues. In nucleotides, the CDR3 is TGTGCCAGCAGTTACGTGGCAGGGTTCACCTACGAGCAGTACTTC. Its translation: CASSYVAGFTYEQYF.

The CDR3 loop is CASSGRTNTREAQYF. Written as DNA, the CDR3 is TGTGCCAGCAGCGGACGGACGAACACCCGGGAGGCCCAGTACTTC. J is TRBJ2-5 and V is TRBV7-2, with 7 bases lining up with TRBD2. Germline values: CDR1 SGHTA, CDR2 FQGNSA. The J segment lost 9 bases and the V segment lost 5 bases, leaving 15 bases of the junction unmatched. The CDR3 covers 15 residues.

This clonotype was seen at least ten times. The chain is built from TRBV28 and TRBJ2-7; 7 nucleotides agree with TRBD1. Germline CDR1 is MDHEN and CDR2 is SYDVKM. This CDR3 has 15 residues. The trim removed 2 bases at V and 3 bases at J, leaving 7 bases unmatched. The CDR3 nucleotides are TGTGCCAGCAGTTTAGTTGGGACAGCCAACTACGAGCAGTACTTC. Translation gives CASSLVGTANYEQYF.

The V and J genes are TRBV20-1 and TRBJ2-5, with D possibly TRBD1 on 6 matching bases. CDR3 size: 13 residues. Germline values: CDR1 DFQATT, CDR2 SNEGSKA (reference sequence). With 0 bases removed from V and 5 bases from J, the gap between germline ends came to 10 bases. The DNA for the CDR3 is TGCAGTGCTAGAGATGCCAGGGGTGAGACCCAGTACTTC. This translates into CSARDARGETQYF.

The J gene is TRBJ1-5, the V gene TRBV12-3 or TRBV12-4; D is undetermined. V shed 2 bases and J shed 0 bases, with 8 bases lying between them. The CDR3 is made up of 15 amino acids. This CDR3 reads CASSLTESSNQPQHF. The CDR3, as DNA: TGTGCCAGCAGTTTAACAGAGAGTAGCAATCAGCCCCAGCATTTT.

This clonotype was detected many times. V gene TRBV30 combines with J gene TRBJ2-7; 9 bases align to TRBD2. The CDR3 extends over 13 amino acids. After removal of 2 bases from V and 2 bases from J, the junction contained 1 base not matched to a gene. Germline lookup yields CDR1 GTSNPN and CDR2 SVGIG (reference sequence). CDR3 bases: TGTGCCTGGAGTAGGACTAGCGCCTACGAGCAGTACTTC. Protein product: CAWSRTSAYEQYF.

This clonotype was seen repeatedly, ten times or more. The chain is built from TRBV28 and TRBJ1-1; 9 nucleotides agree with TRBD1. V shed 9 bases, J shed 1 base, and the junction held 9 bases outside the gene matches. This CDR3 spans 15 amino acids. Germline assignment: CDR1 MDHEN and CDR2 SYDVKM. The DNA of the CDR3 is TGTGCCAGTAGACCCCGGGACAGGGCGAACACTGAAGCTTTCTTT. It specifies CASRPRDRANTEAFF. Complete variable domain (other parts from reference TRBV28 and TRBJ1-1): DVKVTQSSRYLVKRTGEKVFLECVQDMDHENMFWYRQDPGLGLRLIYFSYDVKMKEKGDIPEGYSVSREKKERFSLILESASTNQTSMYLCASRPRDRANTEAFFGQGTRLTVV.

The table lists this clonotype with a few counts. The chain uses TRBV28 and TRBJ2-7; 12 nucleotides match TRBD2. V dropped 2 bases and J dropped 7; count of bases not matched to a gene: 6. CDR1 and CDR2 (germline): MDHEN, SYDVKM. This CDR3 comprises 15 residues. As DNA, the CDR3 is TGTGCCAGCAGTTTACGACTAGCGGGAGCGAGGGAGCAGTACTTC. As protein: CASSLRLAGAREQYF.

The chain links TRBV16 to TRBJ1-3, with D hard to call. V was trimmed by 7 bases and J by 2 bases, leaving 12 bases between them. This CDR3 is 14 amino acids long. Per germline, CDR1 KGHSY and CDR2 FQNENV. The CDR3 loop reads CASTERTPGNTIYF. The CDR3 DNA reads as TGTGCCAGCACAGAGAGGACTCCTGGAAACACCATATATTTT.